What follows are 2 T cell receptor beta chains derived from one specimen sequenced in a study of shared clonotypes between healthy human individuals. Here immunoSEQ multiplex PCR was the method, and the copy in TCRdb shows in-frame clones only, minus some. The repertoire has over 850,000 clones, around 78% of them found once; the top ten carry 0.6% to 0.75%. Source material: memory CD4+ T cells from PBMCs. Subset of the sample: CD45RA-negative fraction. These TCRs come from a man between 18 and 29 years old in good health. Some clones in this sample may be carry-over from other donors' samples.

This clone was observed a few times. The V gene is TRBV25-1, the J gene TRBJ1-2, with D unresolved. CDR1 and CDR2 (germline): MGHDK, SYGVNS. Trimming left V 6 bases short and J 4 bases short, with 12 bases between. The CDR3 contains 13 residues. DNA for the CDR3: TGTGCCAGCAGCGGAAATACCGTCTATGGCTACACCTTC. Its protein is CASSGNTVYGYTF.

This clone was counted ten times or more. The genes are TRBV18 and TRBJ1-5; maybe TRBD1 (5 bases). Trimming removed 2 bases at V and 9 bases at J, with 11 bases between. The CDR3 loop spans 13 amino acids. Germline values: CDR1 KGHSH, CDR2 LQKENI. CDR3 in DNA: TGTGCCAGCTCACCAGGGGCCTCATCGCCCCAGCATTTT. It codes for CASSPGASSPQHF.